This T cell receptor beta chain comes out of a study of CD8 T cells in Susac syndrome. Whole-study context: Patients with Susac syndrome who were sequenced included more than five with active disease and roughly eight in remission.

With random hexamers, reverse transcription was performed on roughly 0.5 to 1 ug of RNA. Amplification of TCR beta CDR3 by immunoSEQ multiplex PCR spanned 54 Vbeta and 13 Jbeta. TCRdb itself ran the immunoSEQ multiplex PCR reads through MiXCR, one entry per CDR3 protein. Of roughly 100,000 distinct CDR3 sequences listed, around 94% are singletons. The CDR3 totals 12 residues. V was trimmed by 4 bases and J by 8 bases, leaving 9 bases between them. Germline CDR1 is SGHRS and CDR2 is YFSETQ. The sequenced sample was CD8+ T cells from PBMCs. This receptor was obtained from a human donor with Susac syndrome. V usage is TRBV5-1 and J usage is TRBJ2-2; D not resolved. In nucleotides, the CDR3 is TGCGCCAGCAGCCGCCGGTCTGGGGAGCTGTTTTTT. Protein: CASSRRSGELFF.